The 9 T cell receptor beta chains reported below all come from one sample, sequenced in a study of OX40 agonist ivuxolimab in advanced cancers. The table came from immunoSEQ multiplex PCR; TCRdb's copy has only in-frame clones and leaves some out. The profile shows around 63,000 clones, 86% of them singletons. Specimen: CD4+ or CD8+ T cells sorted from blood, collected in a trial of the OX40 agonist ivuxolimab. Source of these receptors: an adult with an advanced solid tumor such as melanoma, head and neck, liver or kidney cancer.

The chain links TRBV6-6 to TRBJ1-1; 10 positions agree with TRBD1. Germline V lookup: CDR1 MNHNY, CDR2 SVGAGI (reference sequence). The J segment lost 3 bases and the V segment lost 7 bases, leaving 2 bases of the junction unmatched. The CDR3 totals 13 residues. In DNA form, the CDR3 reads TGTGCCAGCACCGGGACAGGGGACACTGAAGCTTTCTTT. Amino acids: CASTGTGDTEAFF.

The chain links TRBV5-1 to TRBJ2-2; 7 nucleotides match TRBD1. CDR1 is SGHRS and CDR2 is YFSETQ in the germline V gene. The CDR3 consists of 16 residues. Unmatched junction bases numbered 9, after V lost 2 bases and J lost 5 bases. DNA of the CDR3: TGCGCCAGCAGCTTACGACAGGGTTCTGGAACCGGGGAGCTGTTTTTT. Amino acid sequence: CASSLRQGSGTGELFF.

The chain is built from TRBV2 and TRBJ2-7; 7 nucleotides match TRBD1. Germline V gene sequence: CDR1 SNHLY, CDR2 FYNNEI. Trimming took 10 bases from V and 3 from J; bases not matched to a gene: 6. This CDR3 contains 12 residues. The CDR3 reads CATSRDSYEQYF. The CDR3 DNA is TGTGCCACTTCCCGGGACAGCTACGAGCAGTACTTC.

This clone was seen at least ten times. The chain couples TRBV5-5 to TRBJ1-1, with TRBD1 as a possible D gene (6 bases). Per the germline V gene, CDR1 is SGHKS and CDR2 is YYEKEE (reference sequence). This CDR3 region has 16 residues. Trimming cost V 5 bases and J 6 bases, with 23 bases left between them. The CDR3 is CASRQYSGTQGSEAFF. The DNA of the CDR3 is TGTGCCAGCAGACAATATTCCGGGACACAAGGCTCTGAAGCTTTCTTT.

This clone was counted a single time. Here the CDR3 DNA reads TGTGCCAGCAGCTTGTTAGGGGCAGAGTTGAACACTGAAGCTTTCTTT. Translation: CASSLLGAELNTEAFF. This chain joins TRBV5-5 and TRBJ1-1; possible D gene TRBD1, 5 bases. CDR3 length: 16 amino acids. Germline CDR1 reads SGHKS; CDR2 reads YYEKEE (reference sequence). The V end was cut by 1 base, the J end by 0 bases, with 13 bases between.

The chain carries TRBV2 and TRBJ1-4; 10 bases are shared with TRBD1. Germline CDR1 is SNHLY and CDR2 is FYNNEI. The CDR3 has 16 amino acids. The trim removed 5 bases at V and 4 bases at J, leaving 7 bases unmatched. The CDR3 DNA is TGTGCCAGCAGTCTCCTGACAGGGGGCCTTAATGAAAAACTGTTTTTT. Translating gives CASSLLTGGLNEKLFF.

This chain joins TRBV9 and TRBJ2-2; no clear D. The CDR3 totals 15 residues. Germline CDR1 is SGDLS and CDR2 is YYNGEE. Trimming removed 1 base from V and 1 base from J, with 8 bases in between. Here the CDR3 reads CASSVTSLNTGELFF. CDR3 DNA sequence: TGTGCCAGCAGCGTAACCTCTTTGAACACCGGGGAGCTGTTTTTT.

This clone was picked up one time. The chain is built from TRBV4-2 and TRBJ2-5; D is ambiguous. Trimming shortened V by 1 base and J by 3 bases, and 6 bases separated the two germline ends. The length of the CDR3 is 13 residues. Germline V gene sequence: CDR1 LGHNA, CDR2 YNFKEQ. CDR3 coding DNA: TGTGCCAGCAGCCAAGTCTCAGAAGAGACCCAGTACTTC. It specifies CASSQVSEETQYF.

This clone appeared once. CDR3 DNA sequence: TGTGCCAGCAGCCTCGGGACTAGCGGGAAAAGACAGTTCTTC. The encoded protein is CASSLGTSGKRQFF. V and J are TRBV7-9 and TRBJ2-1, with 13 bases lining up with TRBD2. Germline CDR1 and CDR2: SEHNR and FQNEAQ (reference sequence). This CDR3 region has 14 residues. J gave up 13 bases and V 5 bases, and 8 bases lay outside the gene matches.